The rows below give T cell receptor beta chains drawn from one sample of a study of long-term antiretroviral therapy in people with HIV. Sequencing used immunoSEQ multiplex PCR; TCRdb keeps in-frame clones, though not all of them. The sample lists some 28,000 clones; approximately 95% were seen once. This specimen was unsorted PBMCs, taken 5.3 years after starting antiretroviral therapy. The receptors here all came from a man aged 45-65 years with HIV. Both conserved end residues are part of each CDR3. Fields, in order: CDR3 DNA, CDR3 protein, clone size, V gene, J gene, D gene. A D gene is named only where the DNA matches it firmly. Size is stated for part of the rows, as once, few or many counts, or as a class when the clone is expanded.

DNA: TGCGCCAGCAGTGAGTCGTTGCAACACGAGCAGTACTTC
CDR3: CASSESLQHEQYF
size: -
V: TRBV10-1
J: TRBJ2-7
D: -

DNA: TGTGCCAGCAGTTCCCGACCCGGGACAGGGCTCAATCAGCCCCAGCATTTT
CDR3: CASSSRPGTGLNQPQHF
size: -
V: TRBV28
J: TRBJ1-5
D: TRBD1

DNA: TGTGCCAGCAGCCAAGATTTGACCGGGGAGCTGTTTTTT
CDR3: CASSQDLTGELFF
size: once
V: TRBV14
J: TRBJ2-2
D: -

DNA: TGTGCCAGCAGTTCCGAAGAGACCCAGTACTTC
CDR3: CASSSEETQYF
size: -
V: TRBV6-1
J: TRBJ2-5
D: -

DNA: TGTGCCAGCAGTCTAAGCGGCTACGAGCAGTACTTC
CDR3: CASSLSGYEQYF
size: -
V: TRBV2
J: TRBJ2-7
D: -

DNA: TGTGCCAGCAGCCCTAGCGTTTCTCCCCACGAGCAGTACTTC
CDR3: CASSPSVSPHEQYF
size: -
V: TRBV6-1
J: TRBJ2-7
D: -

DNA: TGCGCCAGCAGCCAAGATATTGGGGGCAGGGTGCACACTGAAGCTTTCTTT
CDR3: CASSQDIGGRVHTEAFF
size: -
V: TRBV4-3
J: TRBJ1-1
D: -

DNA: TGTGCCAGCAGCGTCGGACAGGGCGGTCAGCCCCAGCATTTT
CDR3: CASSVGQGGQPQHF
size: -
V: TRBV9
J: TRBJ1-5
D: TRBD1

DNA: TGCGCCAGCAGCGAGGCCGGGACCGTCTACGAGCAGTACTTC
CDR3: CASSEAGTVYEQYF
size: -
V: TRBV10-2
J: TRBJ2-7
D: -

DNA: TGTGCCAGCAGTTTAACGGGACAGGGACGGTACGAGCAGTACTTC
CDR3: CASSLTGQGRYEQYF
size: -
V: TRBV28
J: TRBJ2-7
D: TRBD1

DNA: TGCGCCAGTTCAGAGTCCTACGAGCAGTACTTC
CDR3: CASSESYEQYF
size: once
V: TRBV10-1
J: TRBJ2-7
D: -

DNA: TGTGCCAGCAGCTTAGGTCCGGCTAATGAAAAACTGTTTTTT
CDR3: CASSLGPANEKLFF
size: -
V: TRBV7-2
J: TRBJ1-4
D: -

DNA: TGTGCCAGCAGTGATACGGACAGGGGTAATCAGCCCCAGCATTTT
CDR3: CASSDTDRGNQPQHF
size: -
V: TRBV6-4
J: TRBJ1-5
D: TRBD1

DNA: TGCGCCAGCAGTGAGTGGAGGAACACTGAAGCTTTCTTT
CDR3: CASSEWRNTEAFF
size: -
V: TRBV10-2
J: TRBJ1-1
D: -

DNA: TGTGCCAGCAGCTTAGCTTCTCCGACTAGCGGGGGGAATGAGCAGTTCTTC
CDR3: CASSLASPTSGGNEQFF
size: -
V: TRBV7-7
J: TRBJ2-1
D: TRBD2

DNA: TGTGCCAGCCTAGGCCCTTCGGGCATTCAGTACTTC
CDR3: CASLGPSGIQYF
size: -
V: TRBV27
J: TRBJ2-4
D: -

DNA: TGTGCCAGCAGTGTAGGGACAGGGGGCACGTCGGCTAACTTC
CDR3: CASSVGTGGTSANF
size: -
V: TRBV6-1
J: TRBJ2-7
D: TRBD1